This T cell receptor beta chain originates from a study of shared clonotypes between healthy human individuals. V gave up 6 bases and J gave up 2 bases; unmatched junction bases: 7. CDR3 length: 15 amino acids. Germline V gives CDR1 MNHNS, CDR2 SASEGT. Selected positively for CCR7 and CD45RO-negative, naive CD8 cells excluded terminally differentiated effector memory CD45RA+ cells. Clones were sequenced by immunoSEQ multiplex PCR, and TCRdb holds only the in-frame ones, with some missing. This sample has 550,000 to 650,000 clones; 95% to 96% occur once, and the top ten carry 0.095% to 0.13%. Sequencing was carried out using naive CD8+ T cells sorted from blood. This clonotype originated in a woman in her twenties or thirties in good health. The rearrangement uses TRBV6-1 and TRBJ2-7, with 10 nucleotides matching TRBD2. The CDR3 DNA reads as TGTGCCAGCAGCTTGGCCGGGACTAGCGCCTACGAGCAGTACTTC. Translated: CASSLAGTSAYEQYF.